The sequence of this T cell receptor (beta chain) was determined in a study of OX40 agonist ivuxolimab in advanced cancers. About the study: Every 2 weeks, patients received ivuxolimab intravenously, dosed at 0.01 to 10 mg/kg.

CDR3 length: 14 residues. Per germline, CDR1 SNHLY and CDR2 FYNNEI. The V segment lost 9 bases and the J segment 0 bases; nucleotides outside the gene matches: 4. Assay used: immunoSEQ multiplex PCR; TCRdb lists only in-frame clones, some missing. In the table there are some 99,000 clones, approximately 90% of which are singletons. The material sequenced was CD4+ or CD8+ T cells sorted from blood, taken in a trial of the OX40 agonist ivuxolimab. The receptor was derived from an adult with an advanced solid tumor such as melanoma, head and neck, liver or kidney cancer. The V gene is TRBV2, the J gene TRBJ2-2, with 7 bases lining up with TRBD1. The CDR3 reads CARSGTANTGELFF. For the CDR3, the DNA is TGTGCCAGGTCCGGGACAGCGAACACCGGGGAGCTGTTTTTT.